Shown below are 4 T cell receptor beta chains from a single sample sequenced in a study of blood T cell repertoires in COVID-19. Measured with immunoSEQ multiplex PCR; TCRdb has only the in-frame clones, and not every one. The sample lists about 90,000 clones; around four fifths were seen once. Sequenced material: peripheral blood. These receptors originate from a woman between 70 and 85 years old with active or convalescent COVID-19.

The genes are TRBV28 and TRBJ2-6; a weak D match, TRBD1 (5 bases). The CDR3 length is 15 residues. V lost 3 bases and J lost 2, with 8 bases in between. Per the germline V gene, CDR1 is MDHEN and CDR2 is SYDVKM. CDR3: CASSFLRAGANVLTF. CDR3 in DNA: TGTGCCAGCAGTTTCCTCAGGGCTGGGGCCAACGTCCTGACTTTC.

J is TRBJ1-2 and V is TRBV5-1; 9 nucleotides align to TRBD1. V gave up 2 bases and J gave up 7 bases; unmatched junction bases: 6. Germline CDR1 reads SGHRS; CDR2 reads YFSETQ. The CDR3 runs 14 residues. CDR3 nucleotides: TGCGCCAGCAGCTTTCTCGGGACAGGGTCTGGCTACACCTTC. Translation gives CASSFLGTGSGYTF.

The V and J genes are TRBV29-1 and TRBJ1-1; D not resolved. CDR1 SQVTM and CDR2 ANQGSEA come from the germline V gene. Trimming stripped 3 bases from V and 2 bases from J, with 7 bases between. This CDR3 region has 12 residues. CDR3 loop: CSVDSGNTEAFF. CDR3 DNA sequence: TGCAGCGTTGATTCGGGAAACACTGAAGCTTTCTTT.

Written as DNA, the CDR3 is TGCGCCAGCAGCTTGGGTCATCAGGGACAAGAGACCCAGTACTTC. This gives the protein CASSLGHQGQETQYF. V gene TRBV5-1 combines with J gene TRBJ2-5, with TRBD1 as a possible D gene (5 bases). The CDR3 contains 15 residues. Trimming took off 0 bases at V and 2 bases at J, with 11 bases between the two ends. The germline CDR1 and CDR2 sequences are SGHRS and YFSETQ.